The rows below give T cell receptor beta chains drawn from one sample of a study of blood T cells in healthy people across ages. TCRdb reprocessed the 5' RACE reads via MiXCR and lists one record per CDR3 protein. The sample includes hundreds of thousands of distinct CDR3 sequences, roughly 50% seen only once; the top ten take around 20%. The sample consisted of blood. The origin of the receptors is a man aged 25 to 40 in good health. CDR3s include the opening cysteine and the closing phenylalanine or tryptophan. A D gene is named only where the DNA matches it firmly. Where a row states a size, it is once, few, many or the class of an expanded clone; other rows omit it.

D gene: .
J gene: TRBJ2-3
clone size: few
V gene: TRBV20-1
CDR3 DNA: TGCAGTGCTCGCATGACTTTGTGGGAGTCAGATACGCAGTATTTT
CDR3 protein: CSARMTLWESDTQYF

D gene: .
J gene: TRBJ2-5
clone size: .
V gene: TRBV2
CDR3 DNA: TGTGCCAGCAGGGACCTATTCCAAGAGACCCAGTACTTC
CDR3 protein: CASRDLFQETQYF

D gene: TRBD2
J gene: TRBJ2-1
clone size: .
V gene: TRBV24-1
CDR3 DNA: TGTGCCACCTTACCAGGGGGGCGGGAGGGGGCTTCCTACAATGAGCAGTTCTTC
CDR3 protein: CATLPGGREGASYNEQFF

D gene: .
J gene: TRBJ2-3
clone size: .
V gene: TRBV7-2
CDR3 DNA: TGTGCCAGCAGCCTCTACGCGGGCAGAGAAGATACGCAGTATTTT
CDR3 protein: CASSLYAGREDTQYF

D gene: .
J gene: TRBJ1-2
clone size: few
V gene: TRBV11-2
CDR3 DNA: TGTGCCAGCAGCTTGGGCAGGGATTATGGCTACACCTTC
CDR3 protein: CASSLGRDYGYTF

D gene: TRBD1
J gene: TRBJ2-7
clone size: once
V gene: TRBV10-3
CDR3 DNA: TGTGCCATCAGACGCCACCGGGACAGGGACTACGAGCAGTACTTC
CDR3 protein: CAIRRHRDRDYEQYF

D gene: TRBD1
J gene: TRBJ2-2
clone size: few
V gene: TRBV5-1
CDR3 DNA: TGCGCCAGCAGCTTGGGACAGGGAATAACCGGGGAGCTGTTTTTT
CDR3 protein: CASSLGQGITGELFF

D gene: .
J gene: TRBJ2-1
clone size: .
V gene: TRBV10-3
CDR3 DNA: TGTGCCATCGAAGCCCGACTAGACTCTAACAATGAGCAGTTCTTC
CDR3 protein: CAIEARLDSNNEQFF

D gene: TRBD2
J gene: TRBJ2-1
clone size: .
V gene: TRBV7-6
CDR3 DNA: TGTGCCAGCAGCTTACTGCGGGGACTAGCAGCGTACAATGAGCAGTTCTTC
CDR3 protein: CASSLLRGLAAYNEQFF

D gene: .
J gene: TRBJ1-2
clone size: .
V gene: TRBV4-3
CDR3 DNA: TGCGCCAGCAGCCCCAGGACAGCCTCCCCGACCTATGGCTACACCTTC
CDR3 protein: CASSPRTASPTYGYTF

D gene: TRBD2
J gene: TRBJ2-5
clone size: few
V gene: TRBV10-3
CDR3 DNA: TGTGCCATGCGCGGGAGGCCAAGTGAGACCCAGTACTTC
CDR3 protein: CAMRGRPSETQYF

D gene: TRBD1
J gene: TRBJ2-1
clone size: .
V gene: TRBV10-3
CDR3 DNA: TGTGCCATCAGTGAATACAGGGGTTCGGATGAGCAGTTCTTC
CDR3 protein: CAISEYRGSDEQFF

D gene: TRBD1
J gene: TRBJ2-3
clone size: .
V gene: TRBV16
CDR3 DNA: TGTGCCAGCACGAGGACAGGACAAAGCACAGATACGCAGTATTTT
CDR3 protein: CASTRTGQSTDTQYF

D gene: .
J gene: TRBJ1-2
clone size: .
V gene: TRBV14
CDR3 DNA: TGTGCCAGCAGCCAATACAACTCAGGGGCCGGCGGCTACACCTTC
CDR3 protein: CASSQYNSGAGGYTF

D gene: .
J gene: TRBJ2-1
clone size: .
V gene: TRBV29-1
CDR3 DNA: TGCAGCGTTGAAGGGTTGGCCAACAATGAGCAGTTCTTC
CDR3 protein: CSVEGLANNEQFF

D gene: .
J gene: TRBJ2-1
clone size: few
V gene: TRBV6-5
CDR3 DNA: TGTGCCAGCAGTTTCCGCCGGGCTCATGAGCAGTTCTTC
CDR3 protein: CASSFRRAHEQFF

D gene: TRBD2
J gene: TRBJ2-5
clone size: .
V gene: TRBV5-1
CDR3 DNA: TGCGCCAGCAGCTTGAGCGGGAGAAGGCAGGAGACCCAGAACTTC
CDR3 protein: CASSLSGRRQETQNF

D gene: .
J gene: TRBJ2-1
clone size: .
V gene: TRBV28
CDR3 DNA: TGTGCCAGCAGTTTGGTGCAGGAAAATGAGCAGTTCTTC
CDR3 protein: CASSLVQENEQFF

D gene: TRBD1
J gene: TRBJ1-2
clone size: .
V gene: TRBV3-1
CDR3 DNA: TGTGCCAGCAGTCTCAGGGGGCCTTATGGCTACACCTTC
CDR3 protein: CASSLRGPYGYTF

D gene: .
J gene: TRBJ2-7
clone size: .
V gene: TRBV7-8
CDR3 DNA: TGTGCCAGCAGCACCCTTAACGGCCCCTACGAGCAGTACTTC
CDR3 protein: CASSTLNGPYEQYF

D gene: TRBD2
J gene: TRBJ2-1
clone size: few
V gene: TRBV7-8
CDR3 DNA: TGTGCCACCACGCGGGAGAGCTCCTACAATGAGCAGTTCTTC
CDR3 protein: CATTRESSYNEQFF

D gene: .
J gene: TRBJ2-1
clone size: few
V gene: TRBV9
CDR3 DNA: TGTGCCAGCAGCGTAGACAGCAACAATGAGCAGTTCTTC
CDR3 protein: CASSVDSNNEQFF

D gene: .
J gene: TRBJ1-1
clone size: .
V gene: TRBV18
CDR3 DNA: TGTGCCAGCTCACCTGCTATGGGGAACACTGAAGCTTTCTTT
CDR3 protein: CASSPAMGNTEAFF